This T cell receptor (beta chain) was retrieved from a study of T cell clonotyping in hematopoietic cell transplantation. Study details: Recipient samples before transplant were obtained post-cytoreduction. Study outcomes and limitations: Recipient TCR diversity dropped after transplant; expanded clonotypes rose from day 30 to 180. Higher Inverse Simpson Index values in graft donor and pretransplant recipient predicted broader posttransplant TCR diversity.

The germline gives CDR1 LGHNT, CDR2 FRNRAP. Trimming pared 5 bases from V and 4 bases from J, leaving 6 bases between. The CDR3 has 11 residues. Time point meaning: recipient sample about 28 days before transplant, after cytoreduction. TCRdb's copy holds only in-frame clones and misses some; the assay was immunoSEQ multiplex PCR. The table shows 20,000 to 25,000 clones, with 90% occurring only once. Concerning this clone: Its specificity is not known.

The genes are TRBV12-5 and TRBJ2-7; D gene uncertain. The material sequenced was peripheral blood mononuclear cells, taken before stem cell transplant. The receptor was derived from a man aged 18 to 29 with biphenotypic leukemia. Some clones in this sample may be carry-over from other donors' samples. The CDR3 loop reads CASGPEYEQYF. DNA of the CDR3: TGTGCTAGTGGTCCTGAGTACGAGCAGTACTTC. Filled out from reference TRBV12-5 and TRBJ2-7, the complete variable domain reads DARVTQTPRHKVTEMGQEVTMRCQPILGHNTVFWYRQTMMQGLELLAYFRNRAPLDDSGMPKDRFSAEMPDATLATLKIQPSEPRDSAVYFCASGPEYEQYFGPGTRLTVT.